The sequence of this T cell receptor (beta chain) was determined in a study of CD4 T cells in relation to SARS-CoV-2 and coronaviruses (dated by TCRdb to 2020 to 2023). For the study in its entirety: In the ViraFEST assay, PBMCs were cultured with antigen for approximately 10 days, after which TCR beta CDR3s were sequenced to identify antigen-specific clonal expansions. At the level of individual TCR clonotypes, the study evaluated whether memory CD4+ T cells crossreact between the spike proteins of SARS-CoV-2 and those of common cold coronaviruses. Patient-derived lymphoblastoid cell lines were used to map the HLA restriction of shared crossreactive spike epitopes. A different TCR-beta assay, based on Illumina, was used to sequence expansion assays from other donors in the study. An HIV-1 Nef peptide pool or a no-peptide culture served as the negative reference condition. The Adaptive Biotechnologies TCR-sequencing kit was used for samples from a few pre-COVID donors and for the naive versus memory experiments, whereas the other data were Illumina-based.

The CDR3, from cysteine to phenylalanine, totals 18 residues. The kept DNA is CDR3 alone, 54 bases in frame from the first base. The germline V and J ends show losses of 0 bases and 2 bases respectively, and no gene match explains 9 bases of the junction. Reading the germline V gene gives CDR1 SGHRS and CDR2 YFSETQ. Library construction relied on the immunoSEQ multiplex PCR assay. From the authors' description of their analysis: During preprocessing, nonproductive sequences were removed, along with CDR3s that did not begin with C, did not end with F or W, or were shorter than 7 amino acids. The MANAFEST web app identified antigen-specific clonotypes based on expansion compared with the reference and other culture wells. To be counted as positive, a clone had to show significant expansion compared with the reference culture, at an FDR below 0.05, in 2 of 3 replicate wells. Positive clones also required significant expansion versus all other tandem wells and an odds ratio above 5. After three terminal residues were trimmed from each end, CDR3 homology was quantified as pairwise Levenshtein distance using the stringdist R package. Here the immuneACCESS table is served through TCRdb, limited to in-frame sequences with V and J called. Missing clones are a known gap in these copies; in checked studies unresolved V genes cover under half, and the rest lacks a known reason. The DNA was the basis for D and trimming; V, J and clone size are from that table. The sample table records 16,000 or so clones; around 77% of these occur just once. The ten largest clones take up around 9.1% of the sample.

What the work shows at the level of the full study, not this receptor alone: Approximately 61% of donors had memory CD4+ clonotypes that crossrecognized SARS-CoV-2 and at least one common cold coronavirus spike. The study was constrained by small numbers of patients and of tested TCRs. Crossreactivity analysis centred on spike protein, so crossreactivity against other viral proteins was not assessed. Compared with monoreactive clones, crossreactive clones had significantly weaker SARS-CoV-2-driven expansion, a result consistent with antigenic imprinting. Pre-pandemic and post-infection samples were not both contributed by any donor, so tracing of the source of pre-existing responses was limited.

CD4+ T cells from unexposed donors were collected before the COVID-19 pandemic (2011-2018). After around 11 days of culture, CD4+ T cells were isolated with the EasySep CD4+ T cell isolation kit. As cell numbers permitted, CD4+ T cells from unexposed donors were tested for reactivity to SARS-CoV-2 S and N and to four common cold coronavirus spike pools. Each well held about 2 million PBMCs cultured in IMDM containing 5% human AB serum and roughly 10 IU/ml IL-2. Half of the culture medium was replaced with fresh IL-2-containing medium on days 3 and 7. In general, triplicate replicate wells were used for every peptide culture condition. Leukapheresis product for the unexposed donors was purchased commercially. Ficoll-Paque PLUS gradient centrifugation was used to isolate PBMCs from leukapheresis product or whole blood. PBMCs were either cryopreserved at -140 degrees C or used fresh in the expansion assay. The QIAamp Micro DNA Kit was used to extract genomic DNA from the CD4+ T cells.

To note about this clone: Its cognate antigen has yet to be identified. No per-base quality is available; no much larger clone lies one base away.

This clonotype originated in a human donor in good health. The source material was CD4+ T cells from PBMCs, cultured in vitro. Rearrangement joined TRBV5-1 to TRBJ2-7, and TRBD2 aligns with 12 junction nucleotides. The encoded CDR3 is CASSLALAGGIGAYEQYF. The base sequence is TGCGCCAGCAGCTTGGCTCTAGCGGGAGGGATTGGTGCCTACGAGCAGTACTTC.